This is a list of T cell receptor beta chains from one sample in a study of T-cell reconstitution after alpha-beta-depleted transplantation in children. MiXCR, run by TCRdb on the PCR reads, gives a single entry per CDR3 protein. The sample carries roughly 340,000 distinct CDR3 sequences, 15% to 20% recorded once. The input for sequencing was PBMCs, mostly from graft donor cells, taken 360 days after TCRalphabeta/CD19-depleted stem cell transplant. All receptors derive from a male patient aged 2 to 9 who had a stem cell transplant for acute lymphoblastic leukemia, so the T cells may come from the graft donor. Both conserved end residues are trimmed from each CDR3. For some rows the clone size is stated as once, few or many, or as a class when expanded; others skip it.

v_call,j_call,clone_size,cdr3_aa
TRBV4-1,TRBJ2-7,NA,ASSQGSGTGPYEQY
TRBV7-9,TRBJ2-3,NA,ASSRLAQDTQY
TRBV12-3/TRBV12-4,TRBJ2-5,few,ASSPWPSGRQETQY
TRBV29-1,TRBJ2-3,NA,SAHDPRGRQY
TRBV12-3/TRBV12-4,TRBJ2-3,many,ASISGTSGGTQY
TRBV12-5,TRBJ2-3,NA,ASGLDPRTDTQY
TRBV20-1,TRBJ2-7,NA,SARIGGFGEQY
TRBV29-1,TRBJ1-3,few,SVEDRAGNTIY
TRBV28,TRBJ2-7,NA,ASSLSADRSTFGYEQY
TRBV29-1,TRBJ2-5,NA,SVETPEETQY
TRBV6-5,TRBJ2-1,few,ASSYLNRPEQF
TRBV7-2,TRBJ2-4,NA,ASSLARQNIQY
TRBV24-1,TRBJ2-1,few,ATSAPTSGRGNEQF
TRBV6-2/TRBV6-3,TRBJ2-7,many,ASSSGQGRTEQY
TRBV10-3,TRBJ1-3,many,AIRAPDSGNTIY
TRBV12-3/TRBV12-4,TRBJ2-3,many,ASSFAGGEDTQY
TRBV4-3,TRBJ2-5,few,ASSQDWRGNQETQY
TRBV4-2,TRBJ1-4,few,ASSQGDSLGVEKLF
TRBV12-3/TRBV12-4,TRBJ2-7,few,ASGGAGLKGSEQY
TRBV12-3/TRBV12-4,TRBJ1-1,NA,ASSLTSLQDSNTEAF
TRBV7-9,TRBJ2-3,NA,ASIVAGTDTQY
TRBV28,TRBJ1-2,NA,ASSIRLYGYT
TRBV9,TRBJ2-2,few,ASSDRWNTGELF
TRBV15,TRBJ1-2,few,ATSRDRGPTNYGYT
TRBV11-3,TRBJ2-2,few,ASSLQRQGFAGELF
TRBV5-1,TRBJ2-1,NA,ASSLVNNNEQF
TRBV29-1,TRBJ2-7,NA,SVGPRLSSYEQY
TRBV4-1,TRBJ1-5,NA,ASSPPDRNQPQH
TRBV4-2,TRBJ2-5,NA,ASSQDPPLETQY
TRBV5-1,TRBJ2-1,NA,ASSPGVTEQF
TRBV6-5,TRBJ1-1,many,ASSRQRGDTEAF